What follows is one TCR beta chain and its context. The data are from a study of shared clonotypes between healthy human individuals. The CDR3 spans 14 residues. CDR1 MNHNY and CDR2 SVGAGI come from the germline V gene (reference sequence). Trimming removed 4 bases from V and 1 base from J, with 11 bases in between. TCRdb's copy holds only in-frame clones and misses some; the assay was immunoSEQ multiplex PCR. The data show around 1 million clones, approximately 80% seen once. The genes are TRBV6-6 and TRBJ2-7, with D perhaps matching TRBD2 (6 bases). What was sequenced was memory CD4+ T cells sorted from blood. Subset reported: CD45RA-negative fraction. This TCR derives from a man between 18 and 29 years old in good health. CDR3 sequence: CASSLDGGSYEQYF. CDR3 nucleotides: TGTGCCAGCAGTTTGGACGGGGGTTCCTACGAGCAGTACTTC.